This T cell receptor beta chain was captured by sequencing in a study of T-cell reconstitution after alpha-beta-depleted transplantation in children (dated by TCRdb to the mid-2010s). In terms of the full investigation: Using TCR repertoire profiling, the study quantitatively followed how T-cell immune reconstitution unfolded in children after TCRalphabeta/CD19-depleted allogeneic hematopoietic cell transplantation.

The CDR3, cysteine through phenylalanine, is 12 amino acids long. Only the CDR3 region is kept as DNA, spanning 36 bases read in frame from base 1. Deletion took 7 bases off V and 3 bases off J, with a span of 10 bases between the germline ends. The germline V gene (reference sequence) sets CDR1 to DFQATT and CDR2 to SNEGSKA. The method behind the library was PCR. Sequencing relied on an Illumina HiSeq 2500. TCR library preparation used molecular barcoding, with unique molecular identifiers applied to normalize quantification of the TCRbeta repertoire. The public sequencing data were trimmed at Q25 with fastp and processed into clonotypes with MiXCR by TCRdb, which kept only in-frame beta chains. Rows are combined by CDR3 protein, so each entry shows the most common genes and DNA. Recorded for this sample are almost 600,000 distinct CDR3 sequences; 27% of them occurred a single time. The ten largest clonotypes hold approximately 39% of the sample.

This clonotype has a handful of counts. Its antigen is not yet known. No quality values exist for individual bases; no much larger clone is one base distant. Broad study findings and their caveats: In some patients, the high TCRbeta diversity seen at day 60 was put down to recipient T cells and intrathymic progenitors that had survived conditioning. Over subsequent months, a decline in hyperexpanded clone frequencies was noted, and after one year, T-cell counts and TCRbeta diversity were mostly ascribed to newly produced T cells. Apparently early alphabetaT-cell count recovery about two months after transplant reportedly relied on only several hundred rapidly expanded clones derived from non-depleted graft cells.

Read against the paper, the sample's treatment or condition label means: allogeneic hematopoietic cell transplantation with graft depleted of TCRalphabeta T cells and CD19 B cells. TCRalphabeta/CD19-depleted allogeneic hematopoietic cell grafts were given to the transplant recipients, all of whom were children. The TCR sequence derives from a boy younger than two with Wiskott-Aldrich syndrome, due to receive a stem cell transplant. Material: PBMCs, obtained before TCRalphabeta/CD19-depleted stem cell transplant. The chain was built from TRBV20-1 and TRBJ2-1, with TRBD2 as a weak D call on 5 bases. The CDR3 region: CSVTGVYNEQFF. Here is the DNA: TGCAGTGTTACCGGGGTCTACAATGAGCAGTTCTTC.